This T cell receptor (beta chain) is drawn from a study of blood T cell repertoires in COVID-19. Background on the study: COVID-19 samples from acute and convalescent phases originated in the United States, Italy and Spain. PBMCs, B-cell-depleted T cells, or T cells provided the cDNA or gDNA that made up the material.

The protocol was immunoSEQ multiplex PCR, while the TCRdb copy is restricted to in-frame clones and leaves out a portion. The table includes roughly 200,000 clones, 90% to 95% detected once. The Seattle patients joined while their infection was active and were tracked longitudinally afterward. This CDR3 is 15 amino acids long. The germline gives CDR1 MNHEY, CDR2 SVGAGI. V dropped 6 bases and J dropped 8; count of bases not matched to a gene: 12. The sample was peripheral blood. The V gene is TRBV6-5, the J gene TRBJ1-4; 7 bases are shared with TRBD1. The sequence was obtained from a man aged 25-40 years with COVID-19, enrolled during active disease. The CDR3 DNA reads as TGTGCCAGCAGCTTCGCGAACCCGGGACAGGAAAAACTGTTTTTT. Translating gives CASSFANPGQEKLFF.